Given below is one TCR beta chain in context. With V trimmed by 6 bases and J by 4 bases, 9 bases remained unmatched. Germline loops: CDR1 LGHNT, CDR2 FRNRAP. The CDR3 is 15 amino acids. This sample was included in a study of shared T cell receptors in the human thymus. Profiling relied on immunoSEQ multiplex PCR, and the TCRdb table lists in-frame clones only, not all of them. The sample shows some 700,000 clones, approximately 83% of them seen only once. The sample was also linked to a second study, of human thymus T cells. As that report states: Infants, healthy and Finnish, who were having corrective surgery for congenital heart defects served as donors. Thymus pieces cut out during corrective heart surgery were the tissue that was used. There appeared to be biased usage of V and J genes in thymic and blood repertoires.

This rearrangement joins TRBV12-5 to TRBJ1-5; 7 positions agree with TRBD1. The receptor was isolated from a girl under three years old with a congenital heart defect. The sequencing sample was made of thymocytes. The CDR3 nucleotides read TGTGCTAGTGGGGACTGGTCCAGGGGGAATCAGCCCCAGCATTTT. Its translation: CASGDWSRGNQPQHF.